This T cell receptor beta chain was retrieved from a study of T-cell reconstitution after alpha-beta-depleted transplantation in children. This clonotype has more than one count but fewer than ten. Its antigen is as yet unknown. The authors prepared the TCRbeta library with unique molecular identifiers. TCRdb itself ran the PCR reads through MiXCR, one entry per CDR3 protein. Among about 440,000 distinct CDR3 sequences listed, around 46% were seen once. Losses at the gene ends were 8 bases for V and 7 bases for J; bases not matched to a gene: 12. The CDR3 extends over 15 amino acids. The germline CDR1 and CDR2 sequences are SNHLY and FYNNEI. The study, taken as a whole, reports: Surviving recipient cells, namely T cells and thymic progenitors, were the source of high day-60 TCRbeta diversity in some patients. It was reported that alpha-beta T cells came from several hundred expanded graft clones (about two months after transplant). One year after transplant, T-cell counts and diversity came mostly from newly produced T cells.

The receptor comes from a girl aged 2 to 10 with aplastic anemia, due to receive a stem cell transplant. The chain has TRBV2 and TRBJ2-1; TRBD2 aligns across 9 bases. This specimen consisted of PBMCs, obtained before TCRalphabeta/CD19-depleted stem cell transplant. The chain's CDR3 is CASRILAGPGNEQFF. In DNA form, the CDR3 reads TGTGCCAGCCGAATACTAGCGGGCCCGGGGAATGAGCAGTTCTTC.